This T cell receptor beta chain comes out of a study of CD8+ T cells in alopecia areata (dated by TCRdb to the late 2010s). The study in broad terms: Treated patients were enrolled in an open-label pilot trial of oral tofacitinib at 5 to 10 mg twice daily for moderate-to-severe alopecia areata. immunoSEQ multiplex PCR using 35 Vbeta forward primers and 13 Jbeta reverse primers was used to amplify TCRbeta CDR3 regions. Patients received tofacitinib for 6 to 18 months and were then followed off drug for 6 months to check for delayed response and recurrence. RNA was obtained with the PAXgene miRNA kit for fixed scalp, the miRNeasy kit for PBMCs, and the RNeasy kit for mouse skin. Scalp clonality was compared among normal scalp (n=4), patchy alopecia areata scalp (n=8), and alopecia totalis/universalis scalp (n=8). The study used high-throughput TCRbeta sequencing to examine T cell clonal expansion in alopecia areata, in both the C3H/HeJ mouse model and human patients. Biopsies were taken from tofacitinib-treated patients at baseline and again at 4 and 24 weeks into treatment, and several of those patients also had a later scalp biopsy. In humans, TCRbeta sequencing was performed on scalp tissue and on sorted CD4+ and CD8+ peripheral blood T cells from healthy controls and from patients with patchy or totalis/universalis alopecia areata.

The time point label, read with the paper, signifies: baseline before oral tofacitinib. Peripheral blood and lesional scalp punch biopsies were obtained from patients with alopecia areata. PBMCs were isolated by density centrifugation and stained for CD3, CD4 and CD8, and CD4+ and CD8+ T cells were sorted on a FACSAria. The library was prepared using the immunoSEQ multiplex PCR assay. To provide template for TCR sequencing, every sample had RNA extracted and reverse transcribed into cDNA. First-strand cDNA was synthesized with SuperScript III using a 2:1 mix of oligo-dT and random hexamers. A synthetic immune receptor repertoire was used to assess amplification bias, and residual bias was removed computationally. As for the original processing: After raw reads were preprocessed to remove errors, the CDR3 was defined following IMGT conventions as running from the conserved cysteine to phenylalanine. Clonality was computed as 1 minus the Shannon entropy, with the entropy normalized by log2 of the number of productive unique TCRs. Scalp TCRbeta sequences were cross-referenced with sorted blood CD4 and CD8 repertoires so that the CD4 or CD8 identity of scalp clones could be inferred. Here the immuneACCESS table is served through TCRdb, limited to in-frame sequences with V and J called. Missing clones are a known gap in these copies; in checked studies unresolved V genes cover under half, and the rest lacks a known reason. The V and J calls and clone size were taken over from that table, and D and trimming were inferred from the DNA. The sample records fewer than 200,000 clones, approximately 70% of which are singletons. The top ten clonotypes cover 9.5% to 12% of the sample.

To note about this clone: There is no known antigen for this receptor. No much larger clone is present one base from it, and per-base qualities are unavailable.

Overall results and qualifications from the work: Shared TCR sequences between patients were less evident than in mice, which may be partly attributable to HLA diversity in the patient population. Scalp TCR repertoire analysis is complicated because resident alphabeta T cells in normal human skin are also sequenced, whereas mouse skin is dominated by gammadelta T cells. Higher clonality and more expanded CD8+ clones were observed in lesional scalp than in normal scalp, particularly in alopecia totalis/universalis, a finding suggestive of antigenic drive.

The TCR originated in a human donor with alopecia areata. The sequencing used CD8+ T cells sorted from blood, collected at week 0.

This receptor has the CDR3 CASSPHLDQETQYF. In nucleotide form, the sequence is TGTGCCAGTAGTCCCCACCTAGACCAAGAGACCCAGTACTTC. The rearrangement joined TRBV19 to TRBJ2-5, with the D gene not clear enough to name. Per the germline V gene (reference sequence), LNHDA is the CDR1 and SQIVND is the CDR2. Relative to germline, V is 5 bases shorter and J is 0 bases shorter, with 10 bases between their ends. The CDR3 runs 14 residues from the cysteine to the phenylalanine. Here the CDR3 DNA is all that survives: 42 bases in frame from base 1.